One and the same sample provided the 10 T cell receptor beta chains below, sequenced in a study of blood T cell repertoires in COVID-19. Sequenced by immunoSEQ multiplex PCR; TCRdb stores in-frame clones only, minus some. The sample includes 200,000 to 300,000 clones, about 91% seen only once; the top ten take approximately 1.2%. Sequences were obtained from PBMCs or T cells enriched from blood (not recorded which). The receptors here all came from a woman in her thirties or forties with acute COVID-19.

The chain joins TRBV28 to TRBJ2-3, with a possible D match to TRBD2 (5 bases). This CDR3 spans 15 amino acids. Trimming took 7 bases from V and 2 from J, leaving 16 bases between them. CDR1 and CDR2 (germline): MDHEN, SYDVKM. DNA of the CDR3: TGTGCCAGCACCCCCCCGGGATTTAACACAGATACGCAGTATTTT. It translates to CASTPPGFNTDTQYF. The full variable domain, its missing parts supplied by reference TRBV28 and TRBJ2-3, is DVKVTQSSRYLVKRTGEKVFLECVQDMDHENMFWYRQDPGLGLRLIYFSYDVKMKEKGDIPEGYSVSREKKERFSLILESASTNQTSMYLCASTPPGFNTDTQYFGPGTRLTVL.

The J gene is TRBJ2-5, the V gene TRBV24-1, with TRBD2 identical over 12 bases. The J segment lost 5 bases and the V segment lost 4 bases, leaving 4 bases of the junction unmatched. In germline, CDR1 is KGHDR, CDR2 SFDVKD. The length of the CDR3 is 15 residues. This CDR3 reads CATSDPGTSGETQYF. The DNA for the CDR3 is TGTGCCACCAGTGACCCCGGGACTAGCGGGGAGACCCAGTACTTC.

This clone was detected only once. The rearrangement links TRBV5-6 to TRBJ2-3; 7 bases agree with TRBD1. The germline V gene has CDR1 SGHDT and CDR2 YYEEEE. The CDR3 is 18 amino acids. The V and J ends lost 1 base and 2 bases, in that order; junction bases with no gene match: 13. Here the CDR3 reads CASSLQGQVITFTDTQYF. CDR3 coding DNA: TGTGCCAGCAGCTTGCAAGGACAGGTGATAACCTTCACAGATACGCAGTATTTT. Full variable domain (outside the CDR3, taken from reference TRBV5-6 and TRBJ2-3): DAGVTQSPTHLIKTRGQQVTLRCSPKSGHDTVSWYQQALGQGPQFIFQYYEEEERQRGNFPDRFSGHQFPNYSSELNVNALLLGDSALYLCASSLQGQVITFTDTQYFGPGTRLTVL.

The genes are TRBV5-4 and TRBJ2-5; 13 bases are a match to TRBD2. CDR3 length equals 14 residues. CDR1 is SGHNT, CDR2 YYREEE, per germline (reference sequence). Losses at the gene ends were 9 bases for V and 3 bases for J; bases not matched to a gene: 5. CDR3 sequence (DNA): TGTGCCATAGGACTAGCGGGAGTTAAAGAGACCCAGTACTTC. Translation gives CAIGLAGVKETQYF.

This rearrangement joins TRBV27 to TRBJ2-1; weak D call: TRBD2 (6 bases). CDR3 length: 19 amino acids. Trimming stripped 0 bases from V and 1 base from J, with 19 bases between. Germline V gives CDR1 MNHEY, CDR2 SMNVEV (reference sequence). The chain's CDR3 is CASSLSGSRNTVSYNEQFF. In nucleotides, the CDR3 is TGTGCCAGCAGTTTATCCGGGAGCCGTAATACTGTATCCTACAATGAGCAGTTCTTC.

The chain couples TRBV5-3 to TRBJ2-5; the D gene is possibly TRBD1 (5 bases). TRBV5-3 is labeled an ORF, and its function is uncertain. CDR3 length: 13 residues. V was cut by 6 bases and J by 0 bases, with 9 bases left in between. The DNA for the CDR3 is TGTGCCAGAAATTTGGGGCACCAAGAGACCCAGTACTTC. This translates into CARNLGHQETQYF.

A remark on this clone: Other DNA sequences in the sample encode the same CDR3. The rearrangement joins TRBV5-1 to TRBJ1-1; TRBD1 is a possible D gene (5 bases). The CDR3 is 15 amino acids. Between the trimmed V and J ends, which lost 0 bases and 5 bases, there was a span of 14 bases. Germline-derived CDR1 and CDR2 are SGHRS and YFSETQ. CDR3 residues: CASSLAGQGGTEAFF. For the CDR3, the DNA is TGCGCCAGCAGCTTGGCCGGGCAGGGAGGGACTGAAGCTTTCTTT.

The V call is TRBV19, the J call TRBJ2-3, with D possibly being TRBD2 (6 bases). Germline CDR1 is LNHDA and CDR2 is SQIVND (reference sequence). The V and J ends lost 6 bases and 4 bases respectively, with 20 bases between them. The CDR3 has 16 residues. As DNA, the CDR3 is TGTGCCAGTAGGCTTCTACCTGGGGGGTCGCCAGATACGCAGTATTTT. Amino acid sequence: CASRLLPGGSPDTQYF.

The chain is built from TRBV7-9 and TRBJ1-4, with D hard to call. V lost 5 bases, J lost 12 bases, and 19 bases lay in between. The germline CDR1 and CDR2 sequences are SEHNR and FQNEAQ (reference sequence). CDR3 length: 14 residues. The CDR3 sequence is CASSPQTTSDELFF. The CDR3 DNA reads TGTGCCAGCAGCCCACAAACTACGTCTGATGAACTGTTTTTT.

This clone has only a few counts. The rearrangement joins TRBV30 to TRBJ2-7; TRBD2 matches at 10 bases. The trim removed 7 bases at V and 1 base at J, leaving 4 bases unmatched. The CDR3 loop spans 13 amino acids. Germline V gene lookup returns CDR1 GTSNPN and CDR2 SVGIG (reference sequence). The CDR3 coding sequence is TGTGCCTCCAGCGGGAGGGATTCCTACGAGCAGTACTTC. Protein: CASSGRDSYEQYF.